These 3 T cell receptor beta chains share one sample of origin, sequenced in a study of CD8+ T cells in alopecia areata. Described treatment: oral pan-JAK inhibitor, 5-10 mg twice daily. TCR sequencing used cDNA made by reverse transcription of extracted RNA. TCRdb's copy holds only in-frame clones and misses some; the assay was immunoSEQ multiplex PCR. The top ten hold about 15% of the sample, which has about 74,000 clones, over 25% seen once. The material sequenced was CD8+ T cells sorted from blood, taken at week 4, from a patient treated with tofacitinib. All receptors derive from a human donor with alopecia areata.

This clone was seen a handful of times. The genes are TRBV29-1 and TRBJ1-1; no definite D call. Germline CDR1 SQVTM, CDR2 ANQGSEA. This CDR3 comprises 11 residues. The DNA of the CDR3 is TGCACCGATTCGGGCTACACTGAAGCTTTCTTT. Protein: CTDSGYTEAFF. The full variable domain, its missing parts supplied by reference TRBV29-1 and TRBJ1-1, is SAVISQKPSRDICQRGTSLTIQCQVDSQVTMMFWYRQQPGQSLTLIATANQGSEATYESGFVIDKFPISRPNLTFSTLTVSNMSPEDSSIYLCTDSGYTEAFFGQGTRLTVV.

V usage is TRBV15 and J usage is TRBJ1-1; D gene unclear. In germline, CDR1 is LNHNV, CDR2 YYDKDF (reference sequence). V gave up 0 bases and J gave up 1 base, with 18 bases separating them. This CDR3 is built from 18 residues. DNA of the CDR3: TGTGCCACCAGCAGAGATCCTATACCGAAGTACCAGAACACTGAAGCTTTCTTT. Translation: CATSRDPIPKYQNTEAFF.

This clone has just a few counts. The V call is TRBV29-1, the J call TRBJ2-1; 7 nucleotides match TRBD2. The CDR3 is 14 amino acids. Germline values: CDR1 SQVTM, CDR2 ANQGSEA. The DNA for the CDR3 is TGCAGTGCCCTTGGACTAGGGAAATACAATGAGCAGTTCTTC. Amino acid sequence: CSALGLGKYNEQFF.